Shown below are 18 T cell receptor beta chains from a single sample sequenced in a study of blood T cell repertoires in COVID-19. The method was immunoSEQ multiplex PCR; TCRdb's version includes in-frame clones alone and lacks a portion of them. The sample consists of fewer than 400,000 clones, 83% of them appearing once. The sequenced sample was peripheral blood. The source is a man aged 25-45 years with active or convalescent COVID-19.

The chain joins TRBV30 to TRBJ2-3; TRBD1 aligns across 7 bases. CDR3 size: 15 residues. Germline values: CDR1 GTSNPN, CDR2 SVGIG (reference sequence). V trimming: 0 bases; J trimming: 3 bases; junction bases outside the gene matches: 6. CDR3 residues: CAWSVLDRLTDTQYF. The CDR3 DNA follows: TGTGCCTGGAGTGTCCTGGACAGGTTAACAGATACGCAGTATTTT.

This chain connects TRBV11-3 to TRBJ2-1, with 14 nucleotides matching TRBD2. The CDR3 spans 15 residues. J gave up 8 bases and V 3 bases, and 3 bases lay outside the gene matches. Germline assignment: CDR1 SGHNT and CDR2 YENEEA. This CDR3 reads CASSLTSGGAHEQFF. CDR3 nucleotides: TGTGCCAGCAGCTTGACTAGCGGGGGGGCTCATGAGCAGTTCTTC.

The chain couples TRBV29-1 to TRBJ2-7; 9 bases agree with TRBD1. This CDR3 comprises 13 residues. The V segment lost 3 bases and the J segment 2 bases; nucleotides outside the gene matches: 2. Germline assignment: CDR1 SQVTM and CDR2 ANQGSEA. CDR3 coding DNA: TGCAGCGTTGAGACAGGGGGTACCTACGAGCAGTACTTC. It specifies CSVETGGTYEQYF.

This chain joins TRBV3-1 (or the pseudogene TRBV3-2) and TRBJ2-7; maybe TRBD1 (6 bases). V shed 6 bases and J shed 7 bases, with 10 bases lying between them. Germline V gives CDR1 LGHDT, CDR2 YNNKEL (reference sequence). The CDR3 has 11 amino acids. CDR3 in DNA: TGTGCCAGCAGTATAGGGGGTGAGCAGTACTTC. Amino acids: CASSIGGEQYF.

The sample holds a few counts of this clone. The gene calls are TRBV7-3 and TRBJ1-3; 7 nucleotides align to TRBD1. CDR1 is SGHTA, CDR2 FQGTGA, per germline. The junction had 7 bases not matched to a gene; V was cut back by 5 bases and J by 0 bases. The CDR3 loop spans 16 amino acids. The CDR3 bases are TGTGCCAGCAGCCCCCAACAGGGGAGCTCTGGAAACACCATATATTTT. Amino acids: CASSPQQGSSGNTIYF.

This clone is a singleton in its sample. This sequence joins TRBV3-1 (or the pseudogene TRBV3-2) and TRBJ2-1, with 7 bases lining up with TRBD2. Trimming at V came to 5 bases and at J to 6 bases, leaving 10 bases not matched to a gene. The germline V gene has CDR1 LGHDT and CDR2 YNNKEL (reference sequence). The CDR3 extends over 15 amino acids. The CDR3 region is CASSAGRGRFNEQFF. The CDR3 DNA follows: TGTGCCAGCAGCGCGGGGCGGGGGAGGTTCAATGAGCAGTTCTTC.

The chain combines TRBV4-1 with TRBJ1-2, with 9 bases lining up with TRBD1. With V trimmed by 3 bases and J by 4 bases, 6 bases remained unmatched. This CDR3 spans 15 amino acids. Germline loops: CDR1 MGHRA, CDR2 YSYEKL. The CDR3 is CASSHQQGAGYGYTF. The CDR3 DNA reads TGCGCCAGCAGCCACCAACAGGGGGCCGGCTATGGCTACACCTTC.

The chain is built from TRBV19 and TRBJ2-2; D is possibly TRBD2 (6 bases). Trimming cost V 9 bases and J 2 bases, with 13 bases left between them. The germline V gene has CDR1 LNHDA and CDR2 SQIVND (reference sequence). The CDR3 contains 14 residues. The CDR3 sequence: CASSPGANTGELFF. The CDR3 coding sequence is TGTGCCAGCTCCCCGGGAGCAAACACCGGGGAGCTGTTTTTT.

The rearrangement uses TRBV27 and TRBJ2-1, with D maybe TRBD1 (6 bases). V shed 8 bases and J shed 9 bases, with 26 bases lying between them. The length of the CDR3 is 16 residues. Germline V gives CDR1 MNHEY, CDR2 SMNVEV (reference sequence). This CDR3 reads CASSRDTRQTSGEQFF. The DNA of the CDR3 is TGTGCCAGCTCCCGGGACACCCGTCAGACGTCAGGTGAGCAGTTCTTC.

V is TRBV7-9 and J is TRBJ1-4, with D unresolved. This CDR3 is 17 amino acids long. Germline V gene data show CDR1 as SEHNR and CDR2 as FQNEAQ (reference sequence). With 1 base removed from V and 2 bases from J, the gap between germline ends came to 14 bases. CDR3: CASSLVLGRATNEKLFF. CDR3 DNA sequence: TGTGCCAGCAGCTTAGTTTTAGGGAGGGCGACTAATGAAAAACTGTTTTTT.

The V and J genes are TRBV10-3 and TRBJ2-1; D possibly corresponds to TRBD2 (6 bases). This CDR3 region has 13 residues. Germline V gene lookup returns CDR1 ENHRY and CDR2 SYGVKD. The V end was cut by 10 bases, the J end by 4 bases, with 14 bases between. In nucleotides, the CDR3 is TGTGCCACCAAACGGGAGCTGTACAATGAGCAGTTCTTC. Translation gives CATKRELYNEQFF.

The chain has TRBV9 and TRBJ1-3; 9 bases align to TRBD1. The V and J ends lost 3 bases and 3 bases, in that order; junction bases with no gene match: 7. The length of the CDR3 is 16 residues. Germline-derived CDR1 and CDR2 are SGDLS and YYNGEE. CDR3 sequence (DNA): TGTGCCAGCAGCGAACAACAGGGGGCTAATGGAAACACCATATATTTT. It specifies CASSEQQGANGNTIYF.

The chain is built from TRBV7-2 and TRBJ2-1; D perhaps matches TRBD2 (6 bases). Between the trimmed V and J ends, which lost 5 bases and 6 bases, there was a span of 14 bases. This CDR3 contains 14 residues. The germline V gene has CDR1 SGHTA and CDR2 FQGNSA. The CDR3 region has the DNA TGTGCCAGCAGCCCACCCCGGAGGGGCAATGAGCAGTTCTTC. This translates into CASSPPRRGNEQFF.

The chain has TRBV7-9 and TRBJ1-2; D uncertain. Trimming shortened V by 0 bases and J by 2 bases, and 10 bases separated the two germline ends. CDR1 is SEHNR and CDR2 is FQNEAQ in the germline V gene (reference sequence). There are 15 residues in the CDR3. The CDR3 sequence: CASSLASVRNYGYTF. The DNA for the CDR3 is TGTGCCAGCAGCTTAGCGTCGGTACGCAACTATGGCTACACCTTC.

Only a few counts were recorded for this clone. The gene calls are TRBV6-2 or TRBV6-3 and TRBJ1-2; a weak D match, TRBD1 (5 bases). Trimming removed 5 bases at V and 2 bases at J, with 9 bases between. The CDR3 is 13 amino acids. The germline V gene encodes CDR1 MNHEY and CDR2 SVGEGT. The CDR3 loop is CASSATENYGYTF. CDR3 DNA sequence: TGTGCCAGCAGTGCGACAGAGAACTATGGCTACACCTTC.

The chain employs TRBV11-2 and TRBJ1-1; the match to TRBD1 covers 7 bases. This CDR3 is 12 amino acids long. Germline CDR1 and CDR2: SGHAT and FQNNGV. V lost 1 base, J lost 11 bases, and 4 bases stayed unmatched. CDR3 in DNA: TGTGCCAGCAGCTTAGCGGGACAGACGGCTTTCTTT. Its translation: CASSLAGQTAFF.

The chain combines TRBV7-2 with TRBJ2-1; 8 nucleotides align to TRBD2. Unmatched junction bases numbered 5, after V lost 4 bases and J lost 0 bases. CDR1 is SGHTA and CDR2 is FQGNSA in the germline V gene. The CDR3 is 16 amino acids. DNA of the CDR3: TGTGCCAGCAGCTCTACTAGCGGCCTCTCCTACAATGAGCAGTTCTTC. This encodes CASSSTSGLSYNEQFF. Full variable domain (outside the CDR3, taken from reference TRBV7-2 and TRBJ2-1): GAGVSQSPSNKVTEKGKDVELRCDPISGHTALYWYRQSLGQGLEFLIYFQGNSAPDKSGLPSDRFSAERTGGSVSTLTIQRTQQEDSAVYLCASSSTSGLSYNEQFFGPGTRLTVL.

The chain couples TRBV15 to TRBJ1-2; 7 nucleotides match TRBD1. CDR1 is LNHNV and CDR2 is YYDKDF in the germline V gene (reference sequence). The CDR3 extends over 14 amino acids. After removal of 6 bases from V and 4 bases from J, the junction contained 8 bases not matched to a gene. CDR3 residues: CATRGDRAGYGYTF. Written as DNA, the CDR3 is TGTGCCACCAGAGGAGACAGGGCTGGCTATGGCTACACCTTC.